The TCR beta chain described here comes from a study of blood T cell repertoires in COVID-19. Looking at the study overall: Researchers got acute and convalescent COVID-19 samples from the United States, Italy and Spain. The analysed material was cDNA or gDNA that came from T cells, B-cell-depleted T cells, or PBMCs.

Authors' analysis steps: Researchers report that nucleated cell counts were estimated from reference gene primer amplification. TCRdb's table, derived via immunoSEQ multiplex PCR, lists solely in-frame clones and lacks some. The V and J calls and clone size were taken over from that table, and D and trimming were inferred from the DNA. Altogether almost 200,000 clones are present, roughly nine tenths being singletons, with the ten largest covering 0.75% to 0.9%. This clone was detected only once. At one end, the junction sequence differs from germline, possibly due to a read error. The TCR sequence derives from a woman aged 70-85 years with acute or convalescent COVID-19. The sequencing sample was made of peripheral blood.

In nucleotides, the CDR3 is TGTGCTAGCAGTCCTAGCGGGGGGGTGCCCGAGACCCAGTACTTC. Amino acid sequence: CASSPSGGVPETQYF. V gene TRBV7-7 combines with J gene TRBJ2-5; 12 nucleotides line up with TRBD2. Germline CDR1 SSHAT, CDR2 FNYEAQ (reference sequence). The CDR3 is 15 amino acids.